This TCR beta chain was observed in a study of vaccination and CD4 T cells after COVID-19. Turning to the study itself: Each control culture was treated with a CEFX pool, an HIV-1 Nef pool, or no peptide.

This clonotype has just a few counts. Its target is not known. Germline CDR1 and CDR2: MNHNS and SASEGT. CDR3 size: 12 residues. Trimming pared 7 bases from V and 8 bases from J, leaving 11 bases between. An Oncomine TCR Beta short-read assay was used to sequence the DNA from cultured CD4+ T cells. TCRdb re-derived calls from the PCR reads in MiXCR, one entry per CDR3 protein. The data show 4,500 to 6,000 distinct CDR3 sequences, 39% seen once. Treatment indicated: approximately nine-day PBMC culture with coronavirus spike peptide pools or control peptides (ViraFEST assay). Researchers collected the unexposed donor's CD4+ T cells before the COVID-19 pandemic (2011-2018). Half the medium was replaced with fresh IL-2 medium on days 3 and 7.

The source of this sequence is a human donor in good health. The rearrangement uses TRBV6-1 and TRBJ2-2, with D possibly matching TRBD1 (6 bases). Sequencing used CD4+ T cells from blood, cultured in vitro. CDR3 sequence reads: CASKQGAGELFF. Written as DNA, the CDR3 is TGTGCCAGCAAACAGGGAGCAGGGGAGCTGTTTTTT.